This T cell receptor (beta chain) stems from a study of tumor-infiltrating lymphocytes in oesophageal squamous cell carcinoma. TCRdb recomputed calls from the PCR reads with MiXCR, one row per CDR3 protein. This sample has about 13,000 distinct CDR3 sequences, with 45% to 65% found just once. This CDR3 comprises 16 residues. The germline CDR1 and CDR2 sequences are MNHEY and SVGEGT. Input material: esophageal tumor tissue. This TCR came from a male donor with esophageal squamous cell carcinoma. The rearrangement joins TRBV6-2 or TRBV6-3 to TRBJ2-5, with 10 bases aligning to TRBD2. The assigned J gene may be wrong: the sequence end matches TRBJ2-1 better. CDR3 in amino acids: CASSAQASGSYNEQFF. Written as DNA, the CDR3 is TGTGCCAGCAGTGCTCAAGCTAGCGGGAGCTACAATGAGCAGTTCTTC.